A selection of T cell receptor beta chains follows, all from one sample in a study of sequential checkpoint blockade in melanoma. Clones were read by immunoSEQ multiplex PCR, and TCRdb kept only the in-frame ones, dropping some. The repertoire includes about 5,000 clones, under 30% of them detected once, and about a fifth sits in the top ten. The sequencing here drew on tumor tissue (inferred from file names), taken from a patient given nivolumab and ipilimumab in sequence. These receptors originate from a human donor with melanoma. Each CDR3 is given without its conserved first and last residue.

J gene | V gene | CDR3 protein
TRBJ1-1 | TRBV6-8 | AISGQGNTEAF
TRBJ1-2 | TRBV28 | ASSTGVHGYT
TRBJ1-1 | TRBV28 | ASSFKGGTEAF
TRBJ2-2 | TRBV6-7 | ASIGTRVILANTGELF
TRBJ2-1 | TRBV9 | ASSSTLQGAEQF
TRBJ2-1 | TRBV28 | ASSKQGRNNEQF
TRBJ1-1 | TRBV6-8 | ASKPRAGTEAF
TRBJ1-1 | TRBV5-1 | ASSLRPGGLAEAF
TRBJ2-2 | TRBV27 | ASSLGGLAGGGWDTGELF
TRBJ2-3 | TRBV5-1 | ASSLGGRAGDTQY
TRBJ1-1 | TRBV19 | ASTLQGALGTEAF
TRBJ2-1 | TRBV28 | ASTVTGYRVNEQF
TRBJ2-2 | TRBV11-3 | ASSLAEEGTGELF
TRBJ1-2 | TRBV11-3 | ASSSRMTGERYT
TRBJ2-1 | TRBV29-1 | SVEDPRAGGPEYNEQF
TRBJ1-5 | TRBV10-2 | ASGRGHENQPQH
TRBJ1-1 | TRBV28 | ASSSSGAPFGITEAF
TRBJ2-2 | TRBV12-5 | ASQGSSSTGELF
TRBJ1-1 | TRBV11-3 | ASSLGQLNTEAF
TRBJ2-2 | TRBV19 | ATQGGANTGELF
TRBJ1-2 | TRBV12-5 | ASGQAYYGYT
TRBJ2-5 | TRBV6-8 | ASSYSLVSGRARVTQY
TRBJ1-1 | TRBV6-8 | ASETGATEAF
TRBJ1-3 | TRBV9 | ASSVRPGTSGNTIY
TRBJ2-6 | TRBV19 | ASSIDSRVSGANVLT
TRBJ1-2 | TRBV28 | ASNSVSRYGYT
TRBJ1-5 | TRBV9 | ASSPGQHQPQH
TRBJ2-2 | TRBV5-1 | ASTKQGVTTGELF
TRBJ1-1 | TRBV25-1 | ASSEFEVQGGVNTEAF
TRBJ2-2 | TRBV25-1 | ASRDTGTGYTGELF
TRBJ2-1 | TRBV29-1 | SVAGSSYNEQF
TRBJ1-1 | TRBV9 | ASSLRVNTEAF
TRBJ2-1 | TRBV5-1 | ASSLFSGARTGNEQF